The 20 T cell receptor beta chains below were found in one sample sequenced in a study of beta chain features in type 1 diabetes. Isolated RNA was reverse transcribed in full, so expressed TCRB transcripts were sequenced. Data came from immunoSEQ multiplex PCR; TCRdb stores just in-frame clones and leaves some out. The repertoire holds some 350,000 clones, with around 10% as singletons. Study-wide results and limits: TCRB CDR3s were moderately but significantly shorter in Type 1 diabetes patients in all four CD4+ subsets.

Their specific antigens are unknown. Source material: central memory CD4+ T cells from blood. These receptors were taken from a young man with type 1 diabetes.

This clone was counted a few times. The chain combines TRBV9 with TRBJ1-1; 8 positions match TRBD1. The junction had 10 bases not matched to a gene; V was cut back by 0 bases and J by 6 bases. Germline CDR1 SGDLS, CDR2 YYNGEE. This CDR3 contains 16 residues. The CDR3 DNA sequence: TGTGCCAGCAGCGTAGCGCCTCCGGGACAGGCATCTGAAGCTTTCTTT. Its translation is CASSVAPPGQASEAFF.

This clone was recorded a few times. CDR3 DNA: TGTGCCAGCAGATTAGGACAGGGGACCTACGAGCAGTACTTC. It yields the protein CASRLGQGTYEQYF. The chain recombines TRBV10-3 with TRBJ2-7, with 9 bases matching TRBD1. The V gene's germline CDR1 is ENHRY and CDR2 SYGVKD. The CDR3 covers 14 residues. Germline trimming cut 10 bases from V and 2 bases from J; bases unmatched to any gene: 9.

The chain joins TRBV29-1 to TRBJ2-3, with 7 positions matching TRBD2. The CDR3 has 15 amino acids. CDR1 is SQVTM and CDR2 is ANQGSEA in the germline V gene. V trimming: 0 bases; J trimming: 6 bases; junction bases outside the gene matches: 9. CDR3 bases: TGCAGCGTTGAAGATCGGGCTAGCGGACCGGATACGCAGTATTTT. Amino acids: CSVEDRASGPDTQYF.

This clone was counted between two and nine times. The rearrangement links TRBV10-2 to TRBJ2-1, with 14 bases that match TRBD2. Germline V gene sequence: CDR1 WSHSY, CDR2 SAAADI. The CDR3 runs to 17 residues. The J segment lost 7 bases and the V segment lost 3 bases, leaving 8 bases of the junction unmatched. CDR3 DNA: TGCGCCAGCAGTGATCTGATCGGGACTAGCGGGAGTAATGAGCAGTTCTTC. Its protein product is CASSDLIGTSGSNEQFF.

The chain combines TRBV29-1 with TRBJ1-2; D may be TRBD1 (5 bases). V lost 1 base, J lost 7 bases, and 13 bases lay in between. Germline assignment: CDR1 SQVTM and CDR2 ANQGSEA. CDR3 length: 13 residues. The DNA of the CDR3 is TGCAGCGTTGAAGGCGGGGGTGACGGTGGCTACACCTTC. Encoded protein: CSVEGGGDGGYTF.

The CDR3 reads CASTVGIVNTEAFF. CDR3 nucleotides: TGCGCCAGCACCGTAGGGATCGTGAACACTGAAGCTTTCTTT. This rearrangement joins TRBV5-1 to TRBJ1-1; no clear D. The germline V gene has CDR1 SGHRS and CDR2 YFSETQ. The CDR3 has 14 amino acids. With 6 bases removed from V and 0 bases from J, the gap between germline ends came to 12 bases.

Note on this clone: A read error may produce the germline difference seen at one junction end. The rearrangement links TRBV15 to TRBJ1-4; no clear D. Germline CDR1 LNHNV, CDR2 YYDKDF (reference sequence). CDR3 length: 11 residues. The CDR3: CATSREAGLVF. DNA for the CDR3: TGTGCCACCAGCAGAGAGGCGGGATTGGTTTTT.

This clone was found a few times. The chain links TRBV29-1 to TRBJ2-5, with 8 positions matching TRBD1. CDR3 length: 13 residues. J gave up 0 bases and V 5 bases, and 2 bases lay outside the gene matches. Germline loops: CDR1 SQVTM, CDR2 ANQGSEA. The CDR3 bases are TGCAGCGTTACAGGGGGGTACCAAGAGACCCAGTACTTC. Its protein product is CSVTGGYQETQYF. The variable domain in full, completed from reference TRBV29-1 and TRBJ2-5, reads SAVISQKPSRDICQRGTSLTIQCQVDSQVTMMFWYRQQPGQSLTLIATANQGSEATYESGFVIDKFPISRPNLTFSTLTVSNMSPEDSSIYLCSVTGGYQETQYFGPGTRLLVL.

The J gene is TRBJ2-3, the V gene TRBV27, with D perhaps matching TRBD2 (6 bases). The CDR3 has 14 amino acids. Trimming shortened V by 2 bases and J by 3 bases, and 9 bases separated the two germline ends. CDR1 and CDR2 (germline): MNHEY, SMNVEV (reference sequence). The CDR3 coding sequence is TGTGCCAGCAGTTTAAACCGGGGGACAGATACGCAGTATTTT. Translation gives CASSLNRGTDTQYF.

This clone was seen many times. V usage is TRBV6-5 and J usage is TRBJ1-2, with D maybe TRBD1 (6 bases). CDR3 length: 11 residues. V was pared by 6 bases and J by 9 bases, with 11 bases between. Germline lookup yields CDR1 MNHEY and CDR2 SVGAGI. The CDR3 protein is CASSNGQSYTF. The CDR3 coding sequence is TGTGCCAGCAGCAACGGACAGAGCTACACCTTC.

The chain employs TRBV11-1 and TRBJ2-5, with TRBD2 identical over 10 bases. The CDR3 has 15 residues. Germline V gives CDR1 SGHAT, CDR2 FQDESV (reference sequence). V shed 2 bases and J 2 bases; nucleotides not matched to a gene: 2. The CDR3 DNA sequence: TGTGCCAGCAGCTTAATAGCGGGAGGACAAGAGACCCAGTACTTC. Residues: CASSLIAGGQETQYF.

This clone has a handful of counts. One end of the junction fails to match germline, which may point to a read error. The gene calls are TRBV20-1 and TRBJ1-1; unclear D gene. The CDR3 loop spans 10 amino acids. The germline V gene encodes CDR1 DFQATT and CDR2 SNEGSKA (reference sequence). This CDR3 is CSAGNRGSRF. For the CDR3, the DNA is TGCAGTGCCGGAAACCGAGGAAGTCGCTTT.

This clone was counted a few times. The chain links TRBV23-1 to TRBJ1-5; D is uncertain. TRBV23-1 is designated an ORF whose function remains uncertain. V shed 6 bases and J shed 0 bases, with 15 bases lying between them. The CDR3 runs 16 residues. The CDR3 loop reads CASSQSPVGSNQPQHF. CDR3 nucleotide sequence: TGCGCCAGCAGCCAAAGTCCGGTGGGTAGCAATCAGCCCCAGCATTTT.

The chain couples TRBV7-8 to TRBJ2-7; TRBD2 might be the D (6 bases). V gave up 5 bases and J gave up 7 bases, with 33 bases separating them. This CDR3 is built from 19 residues. Per germline, CDR1 SGHVS and CDR2 FQNEAQ. CDR3 loop: CASSPRGQESWGPAGEQYF. For the CDR3, the DNA is TGTGCCAGCAGCCCCCGTGGCCAAGAAAGCTGGGGTCCCGCGGGGGAGCAGTACTTC.

The table lists this clone with many counts. The rearrangement joins TRBV5-1 to TRBJ2-1; 9 nucleotides match TRBD1. Trimming cost V 3 bases and J 3 bases; bases outside gene matches: 10. CDR1 is SGHRS, CDR2 YFSETQ, per germline. The CDR3 runs to 17 residues. In DNA form, the CDR3 reads TGCGCCAGCAGCTACTCCTTGCGGACAGGGGTCTACAATGAGCAGTTCTTC. This gives the protein CASSYSLRTGVYNEQFF.

The chain links TRBV2 to TRBJ2-2, with a tentative D call TRBD2 (5 bases). CDR1 SNHLY and CDR2 FYNNEI come from the germline V gene. The length of the CDR3 is 16 residues. Trimming cost V 4 bases and J 0 bases, with 12 bases left between them. The CDR3 DNA reads TGTGCCAGCAGTGTCGAGAGGGCCTCGAACACCGGGGAGCTGTTTTTT. Protein: CASSVERASNTGELFF.

This sequence joins TRBV7-9 and TRBJ1-1, with D tentatively TRBD1 (5 bases). The germline gives CDR1 SEHNR, CDR2 FQNEAQ (reference sequence). CDR3 length: 14 amino acids. V shed 0 bases and J shed 3 bases, with 8 bases lying between them. The CDR3 is CASSLAGVDTEAFF. The CDR3 DNA reads as TGTGCCAGCAGCTTAGCAGGGGTGGACACTGAAGCTTTCTTT.

This clone occurred a few times. The chain joins TRBV5-1 to TRBJ2-3; 13 bases are shared with TRBD2. The CDR3 covers 16 residues. The germline CDR1 and CDR2 sequences are SGHRS and YFSETQ. The V segment lost 1 base and the J segment 3 bases; nucleotides outside the gene matches: 2. This chain's CDR3 is CASSLRTSGGTDTQYF. The DNA of the CDR3 is TGCGCCAGCAGCTTGCGGACTAGCGGGGGAACAGATACGCAGTATTTT.

The rearrangement joins TRBV7-3 to TRBJ2-1; TRBD2 aligns across 10 bases. Trimming at V came to 5 bases and at J to 1 base, leaving 8 bases not matched to a gene. Germline V gene lookup returns CDR1 SGHTA and CDR2 FQGTGA. The CDR3 runs 17 residues. The CDR3 reads CASSQGATSGSYNEQFF. CDR3 nucleotides: TGTGCCAGCAGCCAGGGGGCGACTAGCGGGTCCTACAATGAGCAGTTCTTC. Together with reference TRBV7-3 and TRBJ2-1, the CDR3 gives the full variable domain: GAGVSQTPSNKVTEKGKYVELRCDPISGHTALYWYRQSLGQGPEFLIYFQGTGAADDSGLPNDRFFAVRPEGSVSTLKIQRTERGDSAVYLCASSQGATSGSYNEQFFGPGTRLTVL.

In its sample, this clone was seen a few times. The gene calls are TRBV14 and TRBJ1-1; D gene ambiguous. Per the germline V gene, CDR1 is SGHDN and CDR2 is FVKESK. Deletions cut 0 bases from V and 7 bases from J, with 9 bases between. This CDR3 contains 13 residues. The CDR3 loop is CASSQDAGVEAFF. CDR3 nucleotide sequence: TGTGCCAGCAGCCAAGATGCTGGGGTTGAAGCTTTCTTT.